This paragraph covers one T cell receptor (beta chain) sequence. Antigen specificity is unknown. Using immunoSEQ multiplex PCR, the repertoire was profiled, and TCRdb retains in-frame clones only, with some absent. The sample carries about 1.1 million clones, about 80% recorded once. With 6 bases removed from V and 10 bases from J, the gap between germline ends came to 10 bases. This CDR3 region has 11 residues. Germline V lookup: CDR1 MNHEY, CDR2 SMNVEV (reference sequence). This specimen comes from a study of shared clonotypes between healthy human individuals. Overall study results and limits: An expected dependence of interdonor clonotype sharing on sequencing depth was noted.

The source material was memory CD4+ T cells from PBMCs. Subset of the sample: CD45RA-negative fraction. The rearrangement joins TRBV27 to TRBJ2-1; the D gene is possibly TRBD2 (6 bases). This sequence was found in a young man in good health. Some clones in this sample may be carry-over from other donors' samples. For the CDR3, the DNA is TGTGCCAGCAGCTCCGGGGGAGAGCAGTTCTTC. It yields the protein CASSSGGEQFF.